One sample yielded the 18 T cell receptor beta chains listed below, sequenced in a study of blood T cell repertoires in COVID-19. Profiling relied on immunoSEQ multiplex PCR, and the TCRdb table lists in-frame clones only, not all of them. The sample includes fewer than 450,000 clones, roughly 90% of them seen just once. The sequenced sample consisted of PBMCs or T cells enriched from blood (not recorded which). The origin of the receptors is a woman aged 25 to 39 who had recovered from COVID-19.

This clone was detected once. This sequence joins TRBV10-1 and TRBJ1-5; TRBD1 aligns across 9 bases. The CDR3 consists of 19 residues. Germline CDR1 and CDR2: WNHNN and SYGVQD (reference sequence). V lost 2 bases, J lost 0 bases, and 11 bases stayed unmatched. CDR3 region: CASSESLGQGRYSNQPQHF. Written as DNA, the CDR3 is TGCGCCAGCAGTGAGAGTTTAGGACAGGGGAGATATAGCAATCAGCCCCAGCATTTT.

The V call is TRBV28, the J call TRBJ1-1, with 10 bases fitting TRBD1. There are 15 residues in the CDR3. CDR1 and CDR2 from the germline V gene are MDHEN and SYDVKM. V lost 2 bases and J lost 10; bases outside the gene matches: 10. The CDR3 spells CASSLGTGVGQGAFF. The CDR3 DNA sequence: TGTGCCAGCAGTTTAGGGACAGGGGTCGGGCAAGGAGCTTTCTTT.

This chain uses TRBV7-9 with TRBJ1-1; 9 bases agree with TRBD1. In germline, CDR1 is SEHNR, CDR2 FQNEAQ (reference sequence). Trimming cost V 1 base and J 14 bases; bases outside gene matches: 8. This CDR3 is 13 amino acids long. CDR3 sequence reads: CASSLVRDREPFF. DNA for the CDR3: TGTGCCAGCAGCTTAGTCCGGGACAGGGAACCGTTCTTT.

The rearrangement uses TRBV7-2 and TRBJ2-1; TRBD2 is a possible D gene (6 bases). Trimming left V 2 bases short and J 0 bases short, with 8 bases between. The germline V gene has CDR1 SGHTA and CDR2 FQGNSA. The CDR3 length is 15 residues. This CDR3 is CASSLSSGSYNEQFF. DNA for the CDR3: TGTGCCAGCAGCTTAAGTAGCGGCTCCTACAATGAGCAGTTCTTC.

The chain has TRBV5-4 and TRBJ2-1; D unresolved. The CDR3 has 12 amino acids. CDR1 SGHNT and CDR2 YYREEE come from the germline V gene (reference sequence). V was trimmed by 2 bases and J by 10 bases, leaving 10 bases between them. The CDR3 sequence: CASSLAKSEQFF. In nucleotides, the CDR3 is TGTGCCAGCAGCTTAGCTAAGAGCGAGCAGTTCTTC.

The V call is TRBV2, the J call TRBJ1-1; TRBD1 matches at 7 bases. CDR3 size: 14 residues. V was pared by 0 bases and J by 5 bases, with 3 bases of the junction left unmatched. The germline CDR1 and CDR2 sequences are SNHLY and FYNNEI. Here the CDR3 DNA reads TGTGCCAGCAGTGAAGCGCTCAGGGGGACTGAAGCTTTCTTT. Translated, it gives CASSEALRGTEAFF.

This clone occurred a few times. The chain employs TRBV5-1 and TRBJ2-6, with unresolved D. The CDR3 sequence is 16 residues long. The germline V and J ends were trimmed by 0 bases and 0 bases, with 7 bases remaining between them. CDR1 is SGHRS and CDR2 is YFSETQ in the germline V gene. CDR3 in amino acids: CASSLAGHSGANVLTF. CDR3 nucleotide sequence: TGCGCCAGCAGCTTGGCAGGCCACTCTGGGGCCAACGTCCTGACTTTC.

The chain links TRBV3-1 (or the pseudogene TRBV3-2) to TRBJ1-3; 8 bases fit TRBD1. The CDR3 has 18 residues. The germline V gene encodes CDR1 LGHDT and CDR2 YNNKEL (reference sequence). V shed 4 bases and J 0 bases; nucleotides not matched to a gene: 11. The CDR3 DNA sequence: TGTGCCAGCAGCCTGAGTCCGGGACAGGCCAGCTCTGGAAACACCATATATTTT. Residues: CASSLSPGQASSGNTIYF.

The rearrangement links TRBV7-9 to TRBJ2-5, with 13 bases that match TRBD2. J gave up 5 bases and V 5 bases, and 8 bases lay outside the gene matches. The germline V gene has CDR1 SEHNR and CDR2 FQNEAQ (reference sequence). CDR3 length: 16 amino acids. CDR3 sequence reads: CASSHPGLAGEETQYF. The CDR3 DNA sequence: TGTGCCAGCAGCCACCCAGGACTAGCGGGGGAGGAGACCCAGTACTTC. Complete variable domain (other parts from reference TRBV7-9 and TRBJ2-5): DTGVSQNPRHKITKRGQNVTFRCDPISEHNRLYWYRQTLGQGPEFLTYFQNEAQLEKSRLLSDRFSAERPKGSFSTLEIQRTEQGDSAMYLCASSHPGLAGEETQYFGPGTRLLVL.

This sequence joins TRBV6-1 and TRBJ2-2; 10 bases line up with TRBD1. Looked up from germline, CDR1 is MNHNS and CDR2 is SASEGT. The CDR3 spans 17 residues. Unmatched junction bases numbered 10, after V lost 2 bases and J lost 7 bases. In DNA form, the CDR3 reads TGTGCCAGCAGTGAAAACGGGGGGACAGGGGTGCACGGGGAGCTGTTTTTT. Translated: CASSENGGTGVHGELFF.

The chain joins TRBV12-5 to TRBJ1-4; possible D gene TRBD1, 5 bases. V lost 2 bases and J lost 8, with 15 bases in between. The CDR3 sequence is 15 residues long. Germline V gives CDR1 LGHNT, CDR2 FRNRAP. As DNA, the CDR3 is TGTGCTAGTGGTTTGTCTTCAGGGTCGGAGGAAAAACTGTTTTTT. This codes for CASGLSSGSEEKLFF.

The V call is TRBV5-6, the J call TRBJ1-6; D is possibly TRBD1 (5 bases). Trimming pared 5 bases from V and 5 bases from J, leaving 11 bases between. Germline-derived CDR1 and CDR2 are SGHDT and YYEEEE. The CDR3 totals 14 residues. The chain's CDR3 is CASSKGLNNSPLHF. CDR3 sequence (DNA): TGTGCCAGCAGTAAGGGACTGAATAATTCACCCCTCCACTTT.

The J gene is TRBJ2-3, the V gene TRBV6-1; weak D call: TRBD2 (5 bases). The germline CDR1 and CDR2 sequences are MNHNS and SASEGT. V lost 1 base and J 3 bases, leaving 14 bases between the germline ends. The length of the CDR3 is 16 residues. The CDR3, as DNA: TGTGCCAGCAGTGAAGTGATGGGAGAGCTTACAGATACGCAGTATTTT. This encodes CASSEVMGELTDTQYF.

V is TRBV19 and J is TRBJ2-7; 11 bases line up with TRBD1. The CDR3 has 17 amino acids. V was clipped by 1 base and J by 2 bases; unmatched bases: 7. The germline V gene encodes CDR1 LNHDA and CDR2 SQIVND (reference sequence). CDR3 protein: CASSIARDRGAAYEQYF. DNA of the CDR3: TGTGCCAGTAGTATAGCCAGGGACAGGGGGGCGGCCTACGAGCAGTACTTC.

The chain recombines TRBV11-2 with TRBJ1-2, with no clear D. The CDR3 runs 14 residues. CDR1 is SGHAT and CDR2 is FQNNGV in the germline V gene. Trimming took off 1 base at V and 8 bases at J, with 14 bases between the two ends. The CDR3 nucleotides are TGTGCCAGCAGCTTAGGGGCAGCTTATCGAGGCTACACCTTC. Its translation: CASSLGAAYRGYTF. The full variable domain, its missing parts supplied by reference TRBV11-2 and TRBJ1-2, is EAGVAQSPRYKIIEKRQSVAFWCNPISGHATLYWYQQILGQGPKLLIQFQNNGVVDDSQLPKDRFSAERLKGVDSTLKIQPAKLEDSAVYLCASSLGAAYRGYTFGSGTRLTVV.

V is TRBV10-3 and J is TRBJ2-7, with D perhaps matching TRBD2 (6 bases). V was cut by 6 bases and J by 0 bases, with 18 bases left in between. This CDR3 region has 16 residues. Germline CDR1 reads ENHRY; CDR2 reads SYGVKD. The CDR3 DNA reads as TGTGCCATCAGCGCCATACGCGGGGATGTCTCCTACGAGCAGTACTTC. Amino acids: CAISAIRGDVSYEQYF.

CDR3 amino acids: CASSFDRDRVWGANVLTF. The CDR3, as DNA: TGTGCCAGCAGCTTTGACCGGGACAGGGTCTGGGGGGCCAACGTCCTGACTTTC. The chain couples TRBV11-2 to TRBJ2-6, with 9 bases matching TRBD1. The CDR3 is 18 amino acids. The trim removed 3 bases at V and 4 bases at J, leaving 10 bases unmatched. The germline V gene has CDR1 SGHAT and CDR2 FQNNGV.

The rearrangement joins TRBV28 to TRBJ2-7, with D perhaps matching TRBD1 (6 bases). Germline V gene sequence: CDR1 MDHEN, CDR2 SYDVKM. The V end was cut by 9 bases, the J end by 3 bases, with 24 bases between. The CDR3 is 16 residues long. CDR3 DNA sequence: TGTGCCAGTACCAGCACCCTCGGGACAAATGACTACGAGCAGTACTTC. It translates to CASTSTLGTNDYEQYF.